These 15 T cell receptor beta chains came from one sample sequenced in a study of T cells in Graves' hyperthyroidism and ophthalmopathy. From RNA transcripts, TCR beta CDR3 regions were amplified. A set of HTBI primers served as the primers for a first-round RT-PCR of the TCR CDR3. One entry per CDR3 protein results from TCRdb running MiXCR on the multiplex PCR reads. The sample carries a few hundred thousand distinct CDR3 sequences, 18% recorded once. The sample comprised blood. Source of these receptors: a young man with Graves' ophthalmopathy.

This clonotype has a handful of counts. The rearrangement links TRBV7-8 to TRBJ2-2; D assignment may be TRBD1 or TRBD2 (5 bases each). Germline V lookup: CDR1 SGHVS, CDR2 FQNEAQ. Trimming left V 5 bases short and J 6 bases short, with 22 bases between. This CDR3 is built from 17 residues. CDR3 bases: TGTGCCAGCAGCCAAAGAGGGGACGCCGGGTTACCCGGGGAGCTGTTTTTT. It is translated as CASSQRGDAGLPGELFF.

As regards this clonotype: It may be a read error: a sequence one base away is much more abundant. Since the CDR3 does not end with the conserved phenylalanine or tryptophan, this likely comes from a read error. This chain links TRBV27 with TRBJ2-3; 14 positions agree with TRBD2. Looked up from germline, CDR1 is MNHEY and CDR2 is SMNVEV (reference sequence). V trimming: 5 bases; J trimming: 0 bases; junction bases outside the gene matches: 13. The CDR3 runs 20 residues. The DNA for the CDR3 is TGTGCCAGCAGTACGGGACTAGCGGGGGTTGTAGAGATTAGCACAGATACGCAGTATCTT. Translated: CASSTGLAGVVEISTDTQYL.

The chain has TRBV9 and TRBJ1-5; D is uncertain. V lost 5 bases to trimming and J lost 6 bases, with 12 bases between them. The CDR3 runs 13 residues. Germline CDR1 is SGDLS and CDR2 is YYNGEE. The CDR3 sequence is CASRSQGIQPQHF. In DNA form, the CDR3 reads TGTGCCAGCAGATCCCAAGGGATTCAGCCCCAGCATTTT.

Many counts were recorded for this clonotype. V usage is TRBV7-8 and J usage is TRBJ1-5; D remains ambiguous. Trimming took 2 bases from V and 4 from J, leaving 12 bases between them. The length of the CDR3 is 15 residues. Germline assignment: CDR1 SGHVS and CDR2 FQNEAQ. DNA of the CDR3: TGTGCCAGCAGCTTACTAGCTATACGAAATCAGCCCCAGCATTTT. Amino acid sequence: CASSLLAIRNQPQHF.

This clonotype has ten or more counts. This CDR3 is CASSSRTVSWDTQYF. As DNA, the CDR3 is TGCGCCAGCAGCTCCCGGACAGTCTCTTGGGATACGCAGTATTTT. This chain uses TRBV5-1 with TRBJ2-3, with a possible D match to TRBD1 (6 bases). This CDR3 region has 15 residues. Trimming pared 3 bases from V and 6 bases from J, leaving 17 bases between. Per germline, CDR1 SGHRS and CDR2 YFSETQ.

This clonotype was found many times. This rearrangement joins TRBV3-1 to TRBJ2-7, with a weak D call TRBD1 (6 bases). The germline CDR1 and CDR2 sequences are LGHDT and YNNKEL (reference sequence). The CDR3 is made up of 14 amino acids. Trimming stripped 3 bases from V and 6 bases from J, with 15 bases between. The CDR3 DNA reads as TGTGCCAGCAGCCAGAAGGCACAGGGTGGCGAGCAGTACTTC. Protein product: CASSQKAQGGEQYF.

There are a few counts of this clonotype. V and J are TRBV10-3 and TRBJ1-2; unclear D gene. The V gene's germline CDR1 is ENHRY and CDR2 SYGVKD. The CDR3 extends over 13 amino acids. Trimming cost V 6 bases and J 4 bases, with 12 bases left between them. The CDR3 region is CAIRAGGPYGYTF. The DNA for the CDR3 is TGTGCCATCAGAGCAGGCGGGCCCTATGGCTACACCTTC.

This clonotype appeared many times. The chain carries TRBV27 and TRBJ2-1; 7 bases fit TRBD2. The CDR3 has 14 residues. V was clipped by 5 bases and J by 3 bases; unmatched bases: 4. Per the germline V gene, CDR1 is MNHEY and CDR2 is SMNVEV (reference sequence). The CDR3 DNA is TGTGCCAGCAGTCCCGGACTAGACTACAATGAGCAGTTCTTC. Translated, it gives CASSPGLDYNEQFF.

CDR3 coding DNA: TGTGCCAGCAGTTTAGGGGAGGGAAAGGGCAATCAGCCCCAGCATTTT. It codes for CASSLGEGKGNQPQHF. The V call is TRBV6-1, the J call TRBJ1-5, with D possibly being TRBD1 (5 bases). Germline V lookup: CDR1 MNHNS, CDR2 SASEGT. The CDR3 runs to 16 residues. V gave up 5 bases and J gave up 2 bases, with 16 bases separating them.

The sample holds many counts of this clonotype. V usage is TRBV20-1 and J usage is TRBJ2-3, with D perhaps matching TRBD2 (7 bases). The length of the CDR3 is 14 residues. Germline-derived CDR1 and CDR2 are DFQATT and SNEGSKA (reference sequence). Trimming shortened V by 5 bases and J by 0 bases, and 12 bases separated the two germline ends. CDR3 DNA sequence: TGCAGTGCTCCAAAGGGGGGGAGCACAGATACGCAGTATTTT. This gives the protein CSAPKGGSTDTQYF.

Regarding this clonotype: A much larger clone differs from this one at a single base, so this may be a read error. This chain uses TRBV5-1 with TRBJ1-1; possible D gene TRBD1, 6 bases. Germline V gives CDR1 SGHRS, CDR2 YFSETQ. The CDR3 loop spans 16 amino acids. The CDR3 is CASSPYAGGENTEALF. For the CDR3, the DNA is TGCGCCAGCAGCCCATATGCCGGGGGCGAGAACACTGAAGCTTTATTT.

The CDR3, as DNA: TGCAGTGCTAGTGTAACAGGGTATGAAAAACTGTTTTTT. Protein: CSASVTGYEKLFF. The chain carries TRBV20-1 and TRBJ1-4; possible D gene TRBD1, 6 bases. Germline-derived CDR1 and CDR2 are DFQATT and SNEGSKA (reference sequence). This CDR3 comprises 13 residues. Trimming cost V 3 bases and J 6 bases, with 11 bases left between them.

This clonotype was detected only a few times. The gene calls are TRBV19 and TRBJ2-7, with TRBD2 matching over 7 bases. Germline CDR1 and CDR2: LNHDA and SQIVND (reference sequence). The CDR3 is 15 amino acids. Unmatched junction bases numbered 11, after V lost 6 bases and J lost 3 bases. The CDR3, as DNA: TGTGCCAGTAGCGCCGGCGGGAGTTTTGACTACGAGCAGTACTTC. Translated, it gives CASSAGGSFDYEQYF.

The CDR3, as DNA: TGCGCCAGCAGCTTGGGAGGAGGGGATGATTCACCCCTCCACTTT. Translating it yields CASSLGGGDDSPLHF. The V and J genes are TRBV5-1 and TRBJ1-6; D might be TRBD1 (5 bases). Per the germline V gene, CDR1 is SGHRS and CDR2 is YFSETQ. The CDR3 extends over 15 amino acids. The V end was cut by 0 bases, the J end by 8 bases, with 12 bases between.

The sample holds many counts of this clonotype. Written as DNA, the CDR3 is TGTGCCAGCAGGGGACTCGGCACTGAAGCTTTCTTT. Translation: CASRGLGTEAFF. The chain carries TRBV3-1 and TRBJ1-1; D is possibly TRBD1 (5 bases). This CDR3 spans 12 amino acids. V lost 6 bases and J lost 4, with 9 bases in between. Germline CDR1 and CDR2: LGHDT and YNNKEL (reference sequence).